The source of this T cell receptor beta chain is a study of blood T cell repertoires in COVID-19. Across the study: The cDNA or gDNA used as material had been derived from T cells, B-cell-depleted T cells, or PBMCs.

The method was immunoSEQ multiplex PCR; TCRdb's version includes in-frame clones alone and lacks a portion of them. The table records a few hundred thousand clones, roughly 89% of them present only once. With V trimmed by 2 bases and J by 0 bases, 9 bases remained unmatched. Germline V gene lookup returns CDR1 KGHSH and CDR2 LQKENI. The length of the CDR3 is 18 residues. The J gene is TRBJ2-1, the V gene TRBV18, with 8 positions matching TRBD2. This receptor was taken from a man in his late teens or twenties with COVID-19, enrolled during active disease. Sequencing was carried out using peripheral blood. The CDR3 here is CASSPSFTSGTSYNEQFF. The CDR3 nucleotides are TGTGCCAGCTCACCAAGTTTCACTAGCGGTACCTCCTACAATGAGCAGTTCTTC.